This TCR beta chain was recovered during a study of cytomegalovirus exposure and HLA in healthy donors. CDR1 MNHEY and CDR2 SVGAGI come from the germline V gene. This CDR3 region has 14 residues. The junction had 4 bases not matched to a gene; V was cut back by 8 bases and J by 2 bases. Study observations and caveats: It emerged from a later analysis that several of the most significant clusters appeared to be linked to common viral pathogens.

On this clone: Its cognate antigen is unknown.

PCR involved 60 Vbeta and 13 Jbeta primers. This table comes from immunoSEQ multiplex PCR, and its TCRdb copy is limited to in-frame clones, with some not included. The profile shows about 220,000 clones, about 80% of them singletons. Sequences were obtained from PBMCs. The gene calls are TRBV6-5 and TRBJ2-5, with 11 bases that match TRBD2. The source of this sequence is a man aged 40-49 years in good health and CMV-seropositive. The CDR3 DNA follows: TGTGCCAGCCGTCGACTAGCGGGACAAGAGACCCAGTACTTC. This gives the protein CASRRLAGQETQYF.